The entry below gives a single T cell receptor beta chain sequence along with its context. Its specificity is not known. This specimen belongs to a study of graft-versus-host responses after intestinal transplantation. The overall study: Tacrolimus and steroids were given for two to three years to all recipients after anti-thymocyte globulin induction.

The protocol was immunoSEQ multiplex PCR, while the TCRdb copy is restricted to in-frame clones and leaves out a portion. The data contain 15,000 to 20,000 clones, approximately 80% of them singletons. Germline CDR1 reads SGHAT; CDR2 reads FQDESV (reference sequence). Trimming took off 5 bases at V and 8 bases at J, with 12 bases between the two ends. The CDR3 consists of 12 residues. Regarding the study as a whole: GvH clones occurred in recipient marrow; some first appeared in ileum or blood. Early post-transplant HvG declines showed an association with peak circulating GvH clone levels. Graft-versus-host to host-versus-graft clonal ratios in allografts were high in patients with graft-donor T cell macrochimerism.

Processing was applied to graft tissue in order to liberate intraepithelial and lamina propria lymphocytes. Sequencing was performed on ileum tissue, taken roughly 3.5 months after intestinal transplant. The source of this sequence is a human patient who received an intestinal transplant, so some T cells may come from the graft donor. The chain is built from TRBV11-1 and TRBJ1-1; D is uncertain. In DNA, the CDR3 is TGTGCCAGCAGCATCTCTGCACTCGAAGCTTTCTTT. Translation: CASSISALEAFF.